The 18 T cell receptor beta chains listed next were all sequenced from one sample in a study of blood T cell repertoires in COVID-19. Profiled with immunoSEQ multiplex PCR; TCRdb holds only in-frame clones, not every one. The sample records around 94,000 clones, roughly 85% being singletons. The sequencing sample was made of peripheral blood. The receptors shown here come from a man over 45 with active COVID-19.

V gene TRBV2 combines with J gene TRBJ2-7; D is undetermined. The CDR3 is made up of 13 amino acids. CDR1 and CDR2 from the germline V gene are SNHLY and FYNNEI. The V gene lost 7 bases and the J gene lost 1 base, with 11 bases spanning the gap. CDR3 in DNA: TGTGCCAGCAAGGTTCAGGTTTCCTACGAGCAGTACTTC. Its translation is CASKVQVSYEQYF.

This chain links TRBV5-4 with TRBJ2-2, with D perhaps matching TRBD2 (5 bases). Per the germline V gene, CDR1 is SGHNT and CDR2 is YYREEE (reference sequence). The germline V and J ends were trimmed by 2 bases and 5 bases, with 10 bases remaining between them. The CDR3 sequence is 14 residues long. DNA for the CDR3: TGTGCCAGCAGCTTTGACGGGGAAACCGGGGAGCTGTTTTTT. This sequence encodes CASSFDGETGELFF.

This chain links TRBV9 with TRBJ1-6, with D unclear. The CDR3 totals 15 residues. V dropped 0 bases and J dropped 9 bases, with 13 bases sitting between them. Per the germline V gene, CDR1 is SGDLS and CDR2 is YYNGEE. This CDR3 is CASSVAQFGGSPLHF. The CDR3, as DNA: TGTGCCAGCAGCGTAGCCCAGTTCGGCGGTTCACCCCTCCACTTT. Variable domain in full (rest from reference TRBV9 and TRBJ1-6): DSGVTQTPKHLITATGQRVTLRCSPRSGDLSVYWYQQSLDQGLQFLIQYYNGEERAKGNILERFSAQQFPDLHSELNLSSLELGDSALYFCASSVAQFGGSPLHFGNGTRLTVT.

This clone was seen more than once but under ten times. CDR3 region: CASGGTYEETQYF. In nucleotides, the CDR3 is TGTGCCAGCGGGGGGACTTATGAAGAGACCCAGTACTTC. V and J are TRBV2 and TRBJ2-5; maybe TRBD2 (6 bases). Trimming pared 8 bases from V and 3 bases from J, leaving 13 bases between. CDR3 length: 13 residues. Germline-derived CDR1 and CDR2 are SNHLY and FYNNEI.

CDR3 bases: TGCGCCAGCAGCCAAGAAGGGGCGTCGGGCGCAGAGACCCAGTACTTC. It translates to CASSQEGASGAETQYF. V is TRBV4-3 and J is TRBJ2-5; D possibly corresponds to TRBD1 (5 bases). V was shortened by 0 bases and J by 4 bases, with 15 bases between the two germline ends. Germline V CDR1 and CDR2: LGHNA, YSLEER. The CDR3 consists of 16 residues.

The chain couples TRBV5-1 to TRBJ1-1; D might be TRBD1 (5 bases). V was cut by 7 bases and J by 1 base, with 14 bases left in between. The CDR3 contains 14 residues. CDR1 SGHRS and CDR2 YFSETQ come from the germline V gene. The CDR3 is CASQGRQGNTEAFF. CDR3 DNA: TGCGCCAGCCAAGGGCGTCAGGGGAACACTGAAGCTTTCTTT.

The chain has TRBV4-1 and TRBJ1-6; 11 nucleotides align to TRBD1. CDR3 length equals 16 residues. After removal of 1 base from V and 7 bases from J, the junction contained 3 bases not matched to a gene. CDR1 is MGHRA and CDR2 is YSYEKL in the germline V gene. The CDR3 DNA is TGCGCCAGCAGCCAAGGGACAGGGGGCCGAAATTCACCCCTCCACTTT. This gives the protein CASSQGTGGRNSPLHF.

In DNA form, the CDR3 reads TGTGCCAGTAGTATTATGTGGCGGTGGAGGGACAGGCAACACAATGAGCAGTTCTTC. Encoded protein: CASSIMWRWRDRQHNEQFF. V gene TRBV19 combines with J gene TRBJ2-1, with 8 bases lining up with TRBD1. From germline, CDR1 is LNHDA and CDR2 SQIVND (reference sequence). V lost 3 bases, J lost 5 bases, and 18 bases stayed unmatched. CDR3 size: 19 residues.

The chain carries TRBV6-5 and TRBJ2-7, with 11 bases that match TRBD2. In germline, CDR1 is MNHEY, CDR2 SVGAGI. V shed 7 bases and J 11 bases; nucleotides not matched to a gene: 7. The CDR3 runs to 12 residues. CDR3: CASKVLAGVEYF. For the CDR3, the DNA is TGTGCCAGCAAAGTACTAGCGGGGGTGGAGTACTTC.

Comments on this clone: At one boundary the junction diverges from the germline segment, which might be a read error. This chain uses TRBV19 with TRBJ2-1; 12 bases map to TRBD2. This CDR3 comprises 19 residues. Germline V gene sequence: CDR1 LNHDA, CDR2 SQIVND (reference sequence). The CDR3 DNA is TGTGCCAATAGTACGTCTAGCGGGGGGGCCGTCGCCTCCTACAATGAGCAGTTCTTC. This translates into CANSTSSGGAVASYNEQFF.

J is TRBJ2-7 and V is TRBV4-3; 10 bases are a match to TRBD1. The V and J ends lost 4 bases and 4 bases, in that order; junction bases with no gene match: 4. Germline-derived CDR1 and CDR2 are LGHNA and YSLEER. This CDR3 comprises 14 residues. The chain's CDR3 is CASSRQGAGYEQYF. CDR3 DNA: TGCGCCAGCAGCCGACAGGGGGCGGGGTACGAGCAGTACTTC.

The rearrangement uses TRBV7-2 and TRBJ2-1; maybe TRBD1 (5 bases). The CDR3 consists of 15 residues. Germline CDR1 reads SGHTA; CDR2 reads FQGNSA. V was trimmed by 0 bases and J by 6 bases, leaving 12 bases between them. The CDR3 DNA follows: TGTGCCAGCAGCTTAGCGGGGCAGGTGGGCAATGAGCAGTTCTTC. This translates into CASSLAGQVGNEQFF.

The chain joins TRBV27 to TRBJ1-2; 12 nucleotides align to TRBD1. Per germline, CDR1 MNHEY and CDR2 SMNVEV (reference sequence). This CDR3 is 15 amino acids long. V trimming: 6 bases; J trimming: 9 bases; junction bases outside the gene matches: 11. The CDR3 sequence is CASRPTGTGGNSYTF. The CDR3 bases are TGTGCCAGCAGACCAACCGGGACAGGGGGCAATAGCTACACCTTC.

The chain recombines TRBV10-3 with TRBJ2-7; 10 positions match TRBD1. The CDR3 covers 15 residues. CDR1 ENHRY and CDR2 SYGVKD come from the germline V gene. V lost 2 bases and J lost 2; bases outside the gene matches: 3. The CDR3 sequence is CAISEGQGDTYEQYF. The CDR3 DNA sequence: TGTGCCATCAGTGAGGGACAGGGGGATACCTACGAGCAGTACTTC.

The chain combines TRBV7-2 with TRBJ2-1; a possible D gene is TRBD2 (5 bases). The V gene's germline CDR1 is SGHTA and CDR2 FQGNSA. CDR3 size: 15 residues. The V and J ends lost 2 bases and 6 bases respectively, with 14 bases between them. CDR3 nucleotides: TGTGCCAGCAGCTTATATCTAGGAGGAGGCAATGAGCAGTTCTTC. Amino acid sequence: CASSLYLGGGNEQFF.

The rearrangement links TRBV15 to TRBJ1-4; the D gene is possibly TRBD1 (5 bases). The CDR3 is 14 amino acids. The germline V and J ends were trimmed by 3 bases and 8 bases, with 13 bases remaining between them. Germline values: CDR1 LNHNV, CDR2 YYDKDF (reference sequence). CDR3 bases: TGTGCCACCAGCAGCGGTGACAGTCGGGAAAAACTGTTTTTT. It encodes CATSSGDSREKLFF.

The gene calls are TRBV11-2 and TRBJ2-3, with a tentative D call TRBD2 (5 bases). The V end was cut by 3 bases, the J end by 5 bases, with 15 bases between. The CDR3 runs to 15 residues. Germline loops: CDR1 SGHAT, CDR2 FQNNGV. The chain's CDR3 is CASSFRGSLVDTQYF. CDR3 DNA sequence: TGTGCCAGCAGCTTCCGTGGGAGCCTTGTAGATACGCAGTATTTT.

The gene calls are TRBV6-5 and TRBJ2-1; 7 nucleotides align to TRBD2. V trimming: 0 bases; J trimming: 12 bases; junction bases outside the gene matches: 11. CDR1 and CDR2 from the germline V gene are MNHEY and SVGAGI. This CDR3 spans 15 amino acids. For the CDR3, the DNA is TGTGCCAGCAGTTACTCCTTAGCGGGTGGAGGGGTGCAGTTCTTC. Translation: CASSYSLAGGGVQFF.